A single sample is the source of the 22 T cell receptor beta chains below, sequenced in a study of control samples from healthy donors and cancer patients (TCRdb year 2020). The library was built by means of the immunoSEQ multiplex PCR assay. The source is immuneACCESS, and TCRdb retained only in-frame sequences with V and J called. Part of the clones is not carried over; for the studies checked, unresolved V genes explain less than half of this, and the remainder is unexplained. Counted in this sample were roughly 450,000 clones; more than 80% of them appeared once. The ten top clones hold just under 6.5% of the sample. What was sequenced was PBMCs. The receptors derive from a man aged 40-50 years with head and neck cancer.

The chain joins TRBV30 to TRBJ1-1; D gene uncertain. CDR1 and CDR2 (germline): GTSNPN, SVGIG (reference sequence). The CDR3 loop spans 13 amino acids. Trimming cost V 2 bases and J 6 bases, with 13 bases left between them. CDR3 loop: CAWSSPVGAEAFF. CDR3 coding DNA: TGTGCCTGGAGTTCCCCGGTGGGAGCTGAAGCTTTCTTT.

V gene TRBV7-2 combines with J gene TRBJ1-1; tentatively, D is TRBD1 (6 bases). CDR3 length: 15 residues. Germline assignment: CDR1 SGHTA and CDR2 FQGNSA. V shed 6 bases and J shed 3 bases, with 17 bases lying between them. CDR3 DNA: TGTGCCAGCAGAGAAACAGGGATAATGGACACTGAAGCTTTCTTT. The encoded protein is CASRETGIMDTEAFF. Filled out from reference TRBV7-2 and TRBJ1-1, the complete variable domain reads GAGVSQSPSNKVTEKGKDVELRCDPISGHTALYWYRQSLGQGLEFLIYFQGNSAPDKSGLPSDRFSAERTGGSVSTLTIQRTQQEDSAVYLCASRETGIMDTEAFFGQGTRLTVV.

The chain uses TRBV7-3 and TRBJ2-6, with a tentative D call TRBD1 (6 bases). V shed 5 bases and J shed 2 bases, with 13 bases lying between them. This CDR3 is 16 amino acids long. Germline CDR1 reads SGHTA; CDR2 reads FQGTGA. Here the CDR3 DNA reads TGTGCCAGCAGCCGGAACAGGGCTACTGGGGCCAACGTCCTGACTTTC. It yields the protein CASSRNRATGANVLTF.

The CDR3 DNA reads as TGTGCCAGCAGCCCGCAGCAGGGTGGCACTGAAGCTTTCTTT. It yields the protein CASSPQQGGTEAFF. This sequence joins TRBV7-2 and TRBJ1-1, with D perhaps TRBD1 (5 bases). Trimming stripped 5 bases from V and 4 bases from J, with 14 bases between. The CDR3 length is 14 residues. The V gene's germline CDR1 is SGHTA and CDR2 FQGNSA. Together with reference TRBV7-2 and TRBJ1-1, the CDR3 gives the full variable domain: GAGVSQSPSNKVTEKGKDVELRCDPISGHTALYWYRQSLGQGLEFLIYFQGNSAPDKSGLPSDRFSAERTGGSVSTLTIQRTQQEDSAVYLCASSPQQGGTEAFFGQGTRLTVV.

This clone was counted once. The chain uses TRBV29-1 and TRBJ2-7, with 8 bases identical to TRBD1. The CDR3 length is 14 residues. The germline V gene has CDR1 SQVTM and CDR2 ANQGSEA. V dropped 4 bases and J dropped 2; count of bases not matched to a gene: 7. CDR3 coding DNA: TGCAGCGTTGGGGGGACAGGAGGGCCCTACGAGCAGTACTTC. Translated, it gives CSVGGTGGPYEQYF.

The CDR3: CASSSYLGGGTDTQYF. Written as DNA, the CDR3 is TGTGCCAGCAGCTCCTACTTAGGGGGTGGCACAGATACGCAGTATTTT. The J gene is TRBJ2-3, the V gene TRBV5-5; weak D call: TRBD1 (6 bases). V was clipped by 3 bases and J by 1 base, with 15 bases between them. This CDR3 has 16 amino acids. Germline values: CDR1 SGHKS, CDR2 YYEKEE (reference sequence).

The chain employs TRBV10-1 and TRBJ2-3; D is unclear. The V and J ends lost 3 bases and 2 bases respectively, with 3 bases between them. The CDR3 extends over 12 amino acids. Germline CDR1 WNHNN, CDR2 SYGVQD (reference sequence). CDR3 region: CASSDFTDTQYF. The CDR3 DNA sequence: TGCGCCAGCAGTGACTTCACAGATACGCAGTATTTT.

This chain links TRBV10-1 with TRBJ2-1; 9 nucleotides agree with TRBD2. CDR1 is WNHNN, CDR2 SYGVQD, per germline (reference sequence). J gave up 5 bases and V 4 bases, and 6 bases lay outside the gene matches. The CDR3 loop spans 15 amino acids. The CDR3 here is CASSGMLAGNNEQFF. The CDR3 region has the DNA TGCGCCAGCAGTGGTATGCTAGCGGGGAACAATGAGCAGTTCTTC.

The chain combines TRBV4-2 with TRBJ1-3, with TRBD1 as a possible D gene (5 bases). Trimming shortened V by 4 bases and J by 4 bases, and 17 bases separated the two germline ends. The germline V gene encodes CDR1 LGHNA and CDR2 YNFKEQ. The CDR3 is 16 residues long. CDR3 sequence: CASSLSATVGGNTIYF. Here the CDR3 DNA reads TGTGCCAGCAGCCTCTCAGCGACAGTCGGAGGAAACACCATATATTTT.

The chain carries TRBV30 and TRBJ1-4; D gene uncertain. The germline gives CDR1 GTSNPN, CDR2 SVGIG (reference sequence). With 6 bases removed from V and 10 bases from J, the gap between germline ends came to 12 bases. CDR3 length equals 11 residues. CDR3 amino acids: CACAGWGKLFF. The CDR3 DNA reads TGTGCCTGTGCGGGATGGGGAAAACTGTTTTTT.

DNA for the CDR3: TGTGCCAGCAGCGTAGGCGGGGTTTTCTACGAAGAGACCCAGTACTTC. It specifies CASSVGGVFYEETQYF. The chain joins TRBV9 to TRBJ2-5, with a possible D match to TRBD2 (6 bases). V lost 0 bases, J lost 3 bases, and 15 bases lay in between. Per germline, CDR1 SGDLS and CDR2 YYNGEE. The CDR3 has 16 amino acids.

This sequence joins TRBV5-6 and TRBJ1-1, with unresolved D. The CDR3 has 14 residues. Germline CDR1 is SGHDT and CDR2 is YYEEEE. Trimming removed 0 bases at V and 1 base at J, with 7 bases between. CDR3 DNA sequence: TGTGCCAGCAGCTTGGGAGCCGAGAACACTGAAGCTTTCTTT. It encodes CASSLGAENTEAFF.

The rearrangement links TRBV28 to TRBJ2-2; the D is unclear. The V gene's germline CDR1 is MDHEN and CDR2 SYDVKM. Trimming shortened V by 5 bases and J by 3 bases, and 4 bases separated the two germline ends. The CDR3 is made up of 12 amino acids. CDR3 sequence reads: CASSEDTGELFF. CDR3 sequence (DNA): TGTGCCAGCAGTGAGGACACCGGGGAGCTGTTTTTT. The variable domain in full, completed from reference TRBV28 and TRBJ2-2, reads DVKVTQSSRYLVKRTGEKVFLECVQDMDHENMFWYRQDPGLGLRLIYFSYDVKMKEKGDIPEGYSVSREKKERFSLILESASTNQTSMYLCASSEDTGELFFGEGSRLTVL.

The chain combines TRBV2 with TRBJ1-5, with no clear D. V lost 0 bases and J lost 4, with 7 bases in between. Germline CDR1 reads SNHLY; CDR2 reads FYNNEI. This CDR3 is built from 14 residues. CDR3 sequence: CASSEAPGNQPQHF. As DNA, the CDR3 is TGTGCCAGCAGTGAAGCGCCGGGGAATCAGCCCCAGCATTTT. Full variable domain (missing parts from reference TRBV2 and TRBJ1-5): EPEVTQTPSHQVTQMGQEVILRCVPISNHLYFYWYRQILGQKVEFLVSFYNNEISEKSEIFDDQFSVERPDGSNFTLKIRSTKLEDSAMYFCASSEAPGNQPQHFGDGTRLSIL.

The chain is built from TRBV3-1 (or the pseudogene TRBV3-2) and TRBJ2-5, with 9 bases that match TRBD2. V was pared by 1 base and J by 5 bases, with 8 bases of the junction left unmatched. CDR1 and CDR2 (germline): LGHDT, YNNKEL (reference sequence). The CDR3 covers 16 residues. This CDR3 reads CASSQGLREGHETQYF. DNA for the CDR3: TGTGCCAGCAGCCAAGGTCTGCGGGAGGGCCACGAGACCCAGTACTTC.

The CDR3 DNA sequence: TGTGCCTGGAGTCGGGGGACAGGAGCAGCCAAAAACATTCAGTACTTC. This sequence encodes CAWSRGTGAAKNIQYF. The chain recombines TRBV30 with TRBJ2-4, with TRBD1 matching 8 bases. Unmatched junction bases numbered 6, after V lost 2 bases and J lost 0 bases. This CDR3 region has 16 residues. Germline V gives CDR1 GTSNPN, CDR2 SVGIG (reference sequence).

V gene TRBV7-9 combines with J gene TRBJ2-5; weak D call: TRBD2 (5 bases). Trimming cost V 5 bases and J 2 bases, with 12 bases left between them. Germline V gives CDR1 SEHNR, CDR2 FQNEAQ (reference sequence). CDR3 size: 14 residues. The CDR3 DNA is TGTGCCAGCAGCCCCATCGGACTGCAAGAGACCCAGTACTTC. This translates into CASSPIGLQETQYF.

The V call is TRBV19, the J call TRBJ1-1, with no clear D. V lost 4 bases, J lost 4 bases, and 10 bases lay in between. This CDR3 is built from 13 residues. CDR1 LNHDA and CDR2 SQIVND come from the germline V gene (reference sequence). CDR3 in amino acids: CASSTPSRTEAFF. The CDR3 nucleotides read TGTGCCAGTAGTACCCCCTCACGCACTGAAGCTTTCTTT.

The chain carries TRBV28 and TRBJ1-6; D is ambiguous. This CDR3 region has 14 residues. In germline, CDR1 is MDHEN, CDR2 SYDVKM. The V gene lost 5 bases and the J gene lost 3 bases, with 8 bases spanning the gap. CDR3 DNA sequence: TGTGCCAGCAGTCGGACGGACTATAATTCACCCCTCCACTTT. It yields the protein CASSRTDYNSPLHF.

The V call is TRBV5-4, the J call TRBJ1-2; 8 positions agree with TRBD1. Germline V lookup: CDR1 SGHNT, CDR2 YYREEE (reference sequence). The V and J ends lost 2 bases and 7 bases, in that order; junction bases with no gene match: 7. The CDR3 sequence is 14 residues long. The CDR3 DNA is TGTGCCAGCAGCTTTTACAGGGGGTATCTTGGCTACACCTTC. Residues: CASSFYRGYLGYTF.

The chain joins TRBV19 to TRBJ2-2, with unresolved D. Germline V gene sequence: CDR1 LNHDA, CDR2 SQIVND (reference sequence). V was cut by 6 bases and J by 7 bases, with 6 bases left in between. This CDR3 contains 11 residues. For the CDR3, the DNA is TGTGCCAGTAGCGTGGGCGGGGAGCTGTTTTTT. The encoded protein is CASSVGGELFF.

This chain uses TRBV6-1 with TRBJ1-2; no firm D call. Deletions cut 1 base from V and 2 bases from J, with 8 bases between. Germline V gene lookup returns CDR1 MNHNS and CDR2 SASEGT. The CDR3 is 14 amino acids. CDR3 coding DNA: TGTGCCAGCAGTGAAGTGTGGGGAAACTATGGCTACACCTTC. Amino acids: CASSEVWGNYGYTF.